Ten or more counts support the clone carrying this T cell receptor beta chain. What it binds is unknown. This specimen belongs to a study of regulatory T cells in long-lasting Graves disease. Study background: Graves' patients, diagnosed recently, had received antithyroid drugs under 3 months.

The CDR3 contains 11 residues. V lost 8 bases to trimming and J lost 0 bases, with 2 bases between them. The germline V gene has CDR1 MDHEN and CDR2 SYDVKM. Stated time point: newly diagnosed GD, antithyroid drugs for less than 3 months. There was RNA extracted from PBMCs, and the TCR library was made from it. CDR3-region Arm-PCR and iRepertoire HTBI primers produced the TCR beta libraries. TCRdb independently ran MiXCR on the multiplex PCR reads; one entry per CDR3 protein. This table holds 200,000 to 300,000 distinct CDR3 sequences, around 20% found once. The study's findings and limits: Small sample size may have lowered accuracy. What was studied was peripheral blood only, and not thyroid tissue.

The sequence was obtained from a female donor with Graves disease. Source: peripheral blood mononuclear cells (PBMCs), taken at new diagnosis, from a patient treated with antithyroid drugs. This chain connects TRBV28 to TRBJ1-3; D is uncertain. CDR3 DNA sequence: TGTGCCAGCCACTCTGGAAACACCATATATTTT. Translation: CASHSGNTIYF.